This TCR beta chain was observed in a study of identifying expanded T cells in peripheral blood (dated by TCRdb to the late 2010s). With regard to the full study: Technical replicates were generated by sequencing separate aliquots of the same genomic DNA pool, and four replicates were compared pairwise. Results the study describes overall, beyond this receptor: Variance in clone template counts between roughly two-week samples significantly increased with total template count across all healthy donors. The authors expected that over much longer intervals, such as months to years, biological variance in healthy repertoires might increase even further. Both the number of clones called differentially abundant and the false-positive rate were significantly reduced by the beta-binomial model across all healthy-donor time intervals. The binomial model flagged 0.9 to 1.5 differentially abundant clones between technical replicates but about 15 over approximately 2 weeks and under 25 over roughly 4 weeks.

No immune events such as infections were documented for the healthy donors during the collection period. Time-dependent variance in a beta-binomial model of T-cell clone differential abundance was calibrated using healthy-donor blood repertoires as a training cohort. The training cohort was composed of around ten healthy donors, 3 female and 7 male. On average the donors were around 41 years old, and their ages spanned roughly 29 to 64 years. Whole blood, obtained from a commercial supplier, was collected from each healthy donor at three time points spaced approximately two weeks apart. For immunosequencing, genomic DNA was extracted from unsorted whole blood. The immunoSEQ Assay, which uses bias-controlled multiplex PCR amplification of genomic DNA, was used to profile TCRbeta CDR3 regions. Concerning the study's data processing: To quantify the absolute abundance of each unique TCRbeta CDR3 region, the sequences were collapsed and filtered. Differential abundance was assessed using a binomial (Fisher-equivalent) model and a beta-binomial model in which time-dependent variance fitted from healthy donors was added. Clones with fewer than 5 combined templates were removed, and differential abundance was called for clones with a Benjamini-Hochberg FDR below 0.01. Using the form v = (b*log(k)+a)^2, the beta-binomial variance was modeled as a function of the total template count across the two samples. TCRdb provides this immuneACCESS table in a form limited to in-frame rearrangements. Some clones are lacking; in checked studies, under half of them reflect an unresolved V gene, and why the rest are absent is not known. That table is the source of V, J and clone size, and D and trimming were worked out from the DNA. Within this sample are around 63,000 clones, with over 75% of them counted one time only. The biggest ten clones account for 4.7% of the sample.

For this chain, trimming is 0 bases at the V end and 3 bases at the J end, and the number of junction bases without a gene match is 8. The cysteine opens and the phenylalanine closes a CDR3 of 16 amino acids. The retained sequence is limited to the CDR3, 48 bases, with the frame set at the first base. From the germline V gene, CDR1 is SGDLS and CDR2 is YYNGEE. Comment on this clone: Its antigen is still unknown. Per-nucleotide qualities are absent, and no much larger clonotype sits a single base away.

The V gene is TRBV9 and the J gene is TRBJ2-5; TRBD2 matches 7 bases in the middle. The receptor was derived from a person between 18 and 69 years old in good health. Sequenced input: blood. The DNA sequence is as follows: TGTGCCAGCAGCGTAGTGTCTAGCGGAGGGGAAGAGACCCAGTACTTC. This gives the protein CASSVVSSGGEETQYF.